Each of the 8 T cell receptor beta chains below was sequenced from the same sample in a study of shared clonotypes between healthy human individuals. The assay was immunoSEQ multiplex PCR, and TCRdb's table has in-frame clones only and misses some. The sample includes roughly 1.5 million clones, 98% of them seen just once. Source material: naive CD4+ T cells sorted from blood. The subset here: CD45RA+ positively selected. Receptors originate from a man aged 30-40 years in good health.

This rearrangement joins TRBV5-1 to TRBJ2-6, with 10 positions matching TRBD1. The CDR3 totals 18 residues. Germline V gene data show CDR1 as SGHRS and CDR2 as YFSETQ. V lost 9 bases and J lost 0; bases outside the gene matches: 12. CDR3 sequence reads: CATKTGTGALSGANVLTF. CDR3 coding DNA: TGCGCCACCAAAACCGGGACAGGGGCACTCTCTGGGGCCAACGTCCTGACTTTC. Drawing the rest from reference TRBV5-1 and TRBJ2-6, the complete variable domain is KAGVTQTPRYLIKTRGQQVTLSCSPISGHRSVSWYQQTPGQGLQFLFEYFSETQRNKGNFPGRFSGRQFSNSRSEMNVSTLELGDSALYLCATKTGTGALSGANVLTFGAGSRLTVL.

The chain links TRBV7-9 to TRBJ2-1; TRBD2 agrees at 10 bases. After removal of 4 bases from V and 5 bases from J, the junction contained 8 bases not matched to a gene. CDR1 is SEHNR and CDR2 is FQNEAQ in the germline V gene (reference sequence). The CDR3 sequence is 16 residues long. The CDR3 bases are TGTGCCAGCAGCTCAAAACTAGCGGGAAGGAACAATGAGCAGTTCTTC. It yields the protein CASSSKLAGRNNEQFF. Full variable domain (remainder filled in from reference TRBV7-9 and TRBJ2-1): DTGVSQNPRHKITKRGQNVTFRCDPISEHNRLYWYRQTLGQGPEFLTYFQNEAQLEKSRLLSDRFSAERPKGSFSTLEIQRTEQGDSAMYLCASSSKLAGRNNEQFFGPGTRLTVL.

The CDR3: CASSLGDRVGGTEAFF. CDR3 in DNA: TGTGCCAGCAGCTTAGGGGACAGGGTGGGTGGAACTGAAGCTTTCTTT. V is TRBV7-9 and J is TRBJ1-1, with 9 bases that match TRBD1. Germline CDR1 is SEHNR and CDR2 is FQNEAQ (reference sequence). The CDR3 contains 16 residues. V dropped 1 base and J dropped 5; count of bases not matched to a gene: 8.

V gene TRBV9 combines with J gene TRBJ2-1; 10 nucleotides align to TRBD2. V lost 2 bases to trimming and J lost 8 bases; unmatched junction nucleotides: 4. Germline lookup yields CDR1 SGDLS and CDR2 YYNGEE. CDR3 length: 14 amino acids. The CDR3 DNA follows: TGTGCCAGCAGCGTTACTAGCGGGAACCATGAGCAGTTCTTC. Encoded protein: CASSVTSGNHEQFF.

The chain has TRBV28 and TRBJ2-5, with a possible D match to TRBD2 (5 bases). Per the germline V gene, CDR1 is MDHEN and CDR2 is SYDVKM. V was cut by 8 bases and J by 2 bases, with 12 bases left in between. This CDR3 spans 13 amino acids. The CDR3 spells CASFSGLQETQYF. DNA for the CDR3: TGTGCCAGCTTCTCGGGGTTACAAGAGACCCAGTACTTC.

This clone was observed once. This rearrangement joins TRBV15 to TRBJ1-5; TRBD1 is a possible D gene (6 bases). CDR1 is LNHNV and CDR2 is YYDKDF in the germline V gene (reference sequence). V lost 3 bases to trimming and J lost 3 bases, with 12 bases between them. This CDR3 has 15 amino acids. The CDR3 is CATSREQGSNQPQHF. In nucleotides, the CDR3 is TGTGCCACCAGCAGGGAACAGGGATCCAATCAGCCCCAGCATTTT.

The CDR3 region has the DNA TGTGCCAGCAGTAACCTCGACAGTGGCATGGAGCAGTACTTC. As protein: CASSNLDSGMEQYF. The V gene is TRBV6-1, the J gene TRBJ2-7, with a tentative D call TRBD1 (5 bases). V was pared by 5 bases and J by 7 bases, with 18 bases between. CDR3 length: 14 residues. Germline CDR1 reads MNHNS; CDR2 reads SASEGT.

The chain joins TRBV18 to TRBJ2-1; 8 bases are shared with TRBD2. The CDR3 consists of 17 residues. V gave up 2 bases and J gave up 3 bases; unmatched junction bases: 9. CDR1 and CDR2 (germline): KGHSH, LQKENI. Written as DNA, the CDR3 is TGTGCCAGCTCACCATTCGACCAGGGACTAGGCTACAATGAGCAGTTCTTC. As protein: CASSPFDQGLGYNEQFF.